Below, one T cell receptor (beta chain) is given with its context. A primer in the constant region served to generate TCR beta cDNA from 450 to 600 ng of total RNA. Three-round nested multiplex PCR performed with slightly modified ARM-PCR produced the TCR beta libraries. The first two PCR rounds used TRBV1-TRBV30 forward primers with a C-beta reverse primer, nine to eleven cycles each. TCRdb recomputed calls from the multiplex PCR reads with MiXCR, one row per CDR3 protein. The data hold approximately 73,000 distinct CDR3 sequences, with over 70% observed a single time. The record originates from a study of tumor-infiltrating lymphocytes in primary liver carcinoma. Study details: The study included patients who were men and women aged 30 to 69 years.

Joint extraction of RNA and DNA used roughly 18-34 mg of bulk tissue that was unsorted. Germline values: CDR1 SEHNR, CDR2 FQNEAQ (reference sequence). V lost 0 bases and J lost 2, with 10 bases in between. The CDR3 contains 15 residues. V and J are TRBV7-9 and TRBJ1-1, with D unresolved. Sequenced input: liver tumor tissue from sampling region 4. Subset meaning: tumor region T4, right-lateral pole. The TCR originated in a woman aged 55-75 years with primary liver carcinoma and hepatitis B virus infection. CDR3 bases: TGTGCCAGCAGCTTAGCGCGGTACAGAAACACTGAAGCTTTCTTT. This sequence encodes CASSLARYRNTEAFF.